A single sample gave rise to the 6 T cell receptor beta chains below, sequenced in a study of T-cell memory formation after mild COVID-19. TCRdb passed the 5' RACE reads through MiXCR, listing each CDR3 protein once. The sample records about 110,000 distinct CDR3 sequences, under 15% being singletons. The sample comprised PBMCs or a T cell subset sorted from them (not recorded which). These receptor sequences come from an adult woman who had mild COVID-19 (a few samples of this study predate the infection). Cell type and time point are not known.

This clonotype has more than one count but fewer than ten. This chain joins TRBV15 and TRBJ2-5; TRBD2 matches at 7 bases. CDR1 is LNHNV and CDR2 is YYDKDF in the germline V gene (reference sequence). After removal of 1 base from V and 8 bases from J, the junction contained 10 bases not matched to a gene. There are 15 residues in the CDR3. The CDR3 reads CATSRGKDPGGTQYF. The CDR3 nucleotides read TGTGCCACCAGCAGAGGGAAAGACCCGGGGGGAACCCAGTACTTC.

The chain recombines TRBV20-1 with TRBJ2-1; D possibly corresponds to TRBD2 (6 bases). The CDR3 consists of 13 residues. V shed 7 bases and J shed 3 bases, with 13 bases lying between them. CDR1 and CDR2 (germline): DFQATT, SNEGSKA (reference sequence). For the CDR3, the DNA is TGCAGTGTTCAGGTAGCGGACTACAATGAGCAGTTCTTC. This gives the protein CSVQVADYNEQFF.

There are a few counts of this clonotype. This chain uses TRBV4-3 with TRBJ2-7; D gene ambiguous. The CDR3 runs to 15 residues. With 0 bases removed from V and 0 bases from J, the gap between germline ends came to 9 bases. The germline gives CDR1 LGHNA, CDR2 YSLEER. The chain's CDR3 is CASSQDRANSYEQYF. The DNA of the CDR3 is TGCGCCAGCAGCCAAGATCGGGCTAACTCCTACGAGCAGTACTTC.

The chain's CDR3 is CASSLVGGSEQFF. CDR3 sequence (DNA): TGTGCCAGCAGCTTGGTCGGGGGGTCTGAGCAGTTCTTC. The gene calls are TRBV5-5 and TRBJ2-1; 7 bases map to TRBD2. Trimming cost V 0 bases and J 9 bases; bases outside gene matches: 3. Germline V gives CDR1 SGHKS, CDR2 YYEKEE (reference sequence). This CDR3 region has 13 residues.

This clonotype was observed a handful of times. The chain is built from TRBV5-1 and TRBJ1-2; tentatively, D is TRBD1 (5 bases). This CDR3 spans 15 amino acids. Germline V gene lookup returns CDR1 SGHRS and CDR2 YFSETQ. The V gene lost 4 bases and the J gene lost 5 bases, with 18 bases spanning the gap. CDR3 coding DNA: TGCGCCAGCAGCGGAGAAACAGAGGGGAAATATGGCTACACCTTC. Translation gives CASSGETEGKYGYTF. The whole variable domain, remainder taken from reference TRBV5-1 and TRBJ1-2, is KAGVTQTPRYLIKTRGQQVTLSCSPISGHRSVSWYQQTPGQGLQFLFEYFSETQRNKGNFPGRFSGRQFSNSRSEMNVSTLELGDSALYLCASSGETEGKYGYTFGSGTRLTVV.

The rearrangement uses TRBV27 and TRBJ2-6; perhaps TRBD2 as D (6 bases). The V gene's germline CDR1 is MNHEY and CDR2 SMNVEV (reference sequence). CDR3 length equals 16 residues. Trimming left V 3 bases short and J 2 bases short, with 11 bases between. The CDR3 is CASSLGPGAGANVLTF. Here the CDR3 DNA reads TGTGCCAGCAGTTTGGGACCGGGGGCTGGGGCCAACGTCCTGACTTTC.